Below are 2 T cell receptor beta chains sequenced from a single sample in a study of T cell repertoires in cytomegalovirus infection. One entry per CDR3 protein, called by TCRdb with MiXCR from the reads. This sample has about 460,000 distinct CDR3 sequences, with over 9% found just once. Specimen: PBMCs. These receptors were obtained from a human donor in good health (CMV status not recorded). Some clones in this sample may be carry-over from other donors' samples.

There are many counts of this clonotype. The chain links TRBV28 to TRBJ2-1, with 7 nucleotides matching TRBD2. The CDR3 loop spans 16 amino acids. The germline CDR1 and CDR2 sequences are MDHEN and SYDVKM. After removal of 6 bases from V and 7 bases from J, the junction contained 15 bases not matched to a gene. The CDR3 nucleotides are TGTGCCAGCAGCGATTCGGGACTAACCGGGCTTAATGAGCAGTTCTTC. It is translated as CASSDSGLTGLNEQFF.

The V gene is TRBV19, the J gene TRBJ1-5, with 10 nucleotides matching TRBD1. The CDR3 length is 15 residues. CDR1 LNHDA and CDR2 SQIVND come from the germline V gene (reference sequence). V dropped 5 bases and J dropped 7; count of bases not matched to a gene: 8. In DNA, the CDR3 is TGTGCCAGTAGTTCCGGGACAGGGGTCGGACAGCCCCAGCATTTT. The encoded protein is CASSSGTGVGQPQHF.